This passage covers 31 T cell receptor beta chains from one sample sequenced in a study of shared clonotypes between healthy human individuals. The table came from immunoSEQ multiplex PCR; TCRdb's copy has only in-frame clones and leaves some out. The table records 90,000 to 120,000 clones, about 70% of them present only once. The sequenced sample was memory CD8+ T cells sorted from blood. As to subset: CD45RO+ cells pooled with CCR7-negative TemRA cells. The source is a woman aged 25 to 39 in good health.

The rearrangement joins TRBV6-1 to TRBJ2-1, with 9 bases aligning to TRBD2. V was clipped by 2 bases and J by 2 bases; unmatched bases: 4. CDR1 is MNHNS and CDR2 is SASEGT in the germline V gene. The CDR3 has 16 amino acids. The CDR3 protein is CASSEPTSGTYNEQFF. The DNA of the CDR3 is TGTGCCAGCAGTGAACCGACTAGCGGAACCTACAATGAGCAGTTCTTC.

This clone was recorded a few times. The V gene is TRBV9, the J gene TRBJ2-2; D is unclear. Per germline, CDR1 SGDLS and CDR2 YYNGEE. V lost 5 bases and J 4 bases, leaving 12 bases between the germline ends. This CDR3 region has 14 residues. The CDR3 sequence is CASRIAWGTGELFF. As DNA, the CDR3 is TGTGCCAGCAGAATCGCCTGGGGCACCGGGGAGCTGTTTTTT.

A note on this clone: This may stem from a read error, because a much larger clone lies one nucleotide away. Other DNA sequences in this sample translate to the same CDR3. The chain is built from TRBV7-8 and TRBJ2-5, with D possibly matching TRBD1 (5 bases). Trimming cost V 5 bases and J 5 bases, with 21 bases left between them. The CDR3 extends over 16 amino acids. CDR1 and CDR2 (germline): SGHVS, FQNEAQ. The CDR3 sequence is CASSALVEGELETQYF. CDR3 in DNA: TGTGCCAGCAGCGCCCTCGTTGAAGGGGAATTGGAGACCCAGTACTTC.

The chain has TRBV27 and TRBJ2-3, with D perhaps given as TRBD1 or TRBD2 (5 bases each). Germline assignment: CDR1 MNHEY and CDR2 SMNVEV (reference sequence). The CDR3 has 16 amino acids. V gave up 3 bases and J gave up 2 bases, with 15 bases separating them. The DNA of the CDR3 is TGTGCCAGCAGTTTGGGACCGAGCTGGGCCACAGATACGCAGTATTTT. Translation: CASSLGPSWATDTQYF.

In its sample, this clone was seen once. This sample includes further DNA sequences coding for the same CDR3. The chain joins TRBV7-2 to TRBJ2-1; D unresolved. V lost 3 bases and J 3 bases, leaving 9 bases between the germline ends. The germline V gene encodes CDR1 SGHTA and CDR2 FQGNSA. The CDR3 loop spans 14 amino acids. CDR3 amino acids: CASSFSSSYNEQFF. CDR3 bases: TGTGCCAGCAGCTTCTCGAGTAGCTACAATGAGCAGTTCTTC.

This clone was found a few times. V is TRBV4-1 and J is TRBJ1-4; perhaps TRBD1 as D (6 bases). Germline lookup yields CDR1 MGHRA and CDR2 YSYEKL. The V end was cut by 5 bases, the J end by 0 bases, with 13 bases between. This CDR3 has 16 amino acids. DNA of the CDR3: TGCGCCAGCAGCGAAGGGACAATTTCAACTAATGAAAAACTGTTTTTT. Protein: CASSEGTISTNEKLFF.

This chain joins TRBV29-1 and TRBJ2-7, with D possibly called TRBD1 or TRBD2 (6 bases each). Per germline, CDR1 SQVTM and CDR2 ANQGSEA. V dropped 3 bases and J dropped 0 bases, with 15 bases sitting between them. CDR3 length equals 15 residues. The CDR3 reads CSVEGGGGPSYEQYF. CDR3 sequence (DNA): TGCAGCGTTGAGGGGGGTGGGGGCCCCTCCTACGAGCAGTACTTC.

V gene TRBV5-1 combines with J gene TRBJ2-2, with a possible D match to TRBD2 (7 bases). V was shortened by 0 bases and J by 7 bases, with 13 bases between the two germline ends. The CDR3 spans 15 residues. The germline V gene has CDR1 SGHRS and CDR2 YFSETQ. The CDR3 sequence is CASSLDWRGLGELFF. The CDR3 nucleotides are TGCGCCAGCAGCTTGGACTGGCGGGGGCTCGGGGAGCTGTTTTTT. Using reference TRBV5-1 and TRBJ2-2 for the parts outside the CDR3, the full variable domain is KAGVTQTPRYLIKTRGQQVTLSCSPISGHRSVSWYQQTPGQGLQFLFEYFSETQRNKGNFPGRFSGRQFSNSRSEMNVSTLELGDSALYLCASSLDWRGLGELFFGEGSRLTVL.

A few counts support this clone. J is TRBJ2-7 and V is TRBV6-1; D remains ambiguous. V was shortened by 1 base and J by 5 bases, with 15 bases between the two germline ends. The CDR3 is 15 residues long. The germline gives CDR1 MNHNS, CDR2 SASEGT. The CDR3 region is CASSEGSQGFDEQYF. CDR3 nucleotides: TGTGCCAGCAGTGAAGGTTCACAAGGGTTCGACGAGCAGTACTTC.

This sequence joins TRBV10-2 and TRBJ1-5; D remains unclear. Germline values: CDR1 WSHSY, CDR2 SAAADI. V was shortened by 6 bases and J by 0 bases, with 12 bases between the two germline ends. The CDR3 spans 15 residues. The CDR3, as DNA: TGCGCCAGCAGCCTAGAACAGACTAGCAATCAGCCCCAGCATTTT. It translates to CASSLEQTSNQPQHF.

The chain is built from TRBV19 and TRBJ1-5; TRBD1 agrees at 8 bases. V lost 3 bases, J lost 9 bases, and 10 bases stayed unmatched. The CDR3 loop spans 15 amino acids. Germline CDR1 LNHDA, CDR2 SQIVND (reference sequence). The CDR3: CASSIKRQGLLPQHF. CDR3 DNA: TGTGCCAGTAGTATTAAGCGACAGGGGCTATTGCCCCAGCATTTT. The full variable domain, rest sourced from reference TRBV19 and TRBJ1-5, is DGGITQSPKYLFRKEGQNVTLSCEQNLNHDAMYWYRQDPGQGLRLIYYSQIVNDFQKGDIAEGYSVSREKKESFPLTVTSAQKNPTAFYLCASSIKRQGLLPQHFGDGTRLSIL.

This clone appeared a single time. The chain is built from TRBV28 and TRBJ1-5; no reliable D call. V lost 0 bases, J lost 2 bases, and 8 bases lay in between. The V gene's germline CDR1 is MDHEN and CDR2 SYDVKM. CDR3 length equals 15 residues. Here the CDR3 DNA reads TGTGCCAGCAGTTTATGGGGTCGAGGCAATCAGCCCCAGCATTTT. Its translation: CASSLWGRGNQPQHF.

The J gene is TRBJ2-7, the V gene TRBV7-6; D is unresolved. Germline CDR1 is SGHVS and CDR2 is FNYEAQ. Trimming took off 2 bases at V and 5 bases at J, with 7 bases between the two ends. The CDR3 covers 12 residues. CDR3 DNA: TGTGCCAGCAGCTTATTTCCCCACGAGCAGTACTTC. Translating gives CASSLFPHEQYF.

V usage is TRBV4-1 and J usage is TRBJ2-6, with D perhaps matching TRBD2 (6 bases). CDR3 length: 19 residues. The V gene lost 0 bases and the J gene lost 2 bases, with 17 bases spanning the gap. Germline values: CDR1 MGHRA, CDR2 YSYEKL. The CDR3 sequence: CASSQDQPRTGAGANVLTF. The CDR3 coding sequence is TGCGCCAGCAGCCAAGATCAACCTCGAACGGGGGCTGGGGCCAACGTCCTGACTTTC.

The V and J genes are TRBV6-1 and TRBJ2-7; tentatively, D is TRBD1 (5 bases). Germline CDR1 reads MNHNS; CDR2 reads SASEGT. V lost 7 bases and J 2 bases, leaving 15 bases between the germline ends. CDR3 length: 14 residues. CDR3 DNA: TGTGCCAGCAACGCGAGGACAAATACCTACGAGCAGTACTTC. Amino acid sequence: CASNARTNTYEQYF.

A few counts support this clone. This chain joins TRBV6-1 and TRBJ2-5; 9 bases match TRBD2. The V gene end was trimmed by 7 bases and the J gene end by 7 bases; junction bases not matched to a gene: 10. The CDR3 has 14 amino acids. The germline V gene encodes CDR1 MNHNS and CDR2 SASEGT. The CDR3 reads CASTARAGGVTQYF. The CDR3 DNA follows: TGTGCCAGCACCGCACGAGCGGGAGGCGTGACCCAGTACTTC.

The chain recombines TRBV11-2 with TRBJ2-4; D uncertain. Trimming removed 4 bases at V and 8 bases at J, with 9 bases between. Germline values: CDR1 SGHAT, CDR2 FQNNGV. This CDR3 is built from 12 residues. DNA for the CDR3: TGTGCCAGCAGCTCCCTTGTCCACATTCAGTACTTC. Translated: CASSSLVHIQYF.

This chain links TRBV9 with TRBJ2-7; TRBD1 aligns across 8 bases. The length of the CDR3 is 16 residues. Germline CDR1 and CDR2: SGDLS and YYNGEE. V gave up 4 bases and J gave up 0 bases; unmatched junction bases: 9. The CDR3 DNA follows: TGTGCCAGCAGCCATGACAGGGGATGGGGCTCCTACGAGCAGTACTTC. This gives the protein CASSHDRGWGSYEQYF.

The CDR3 protein is CASQRLGSNQPQHF. The DNA of the CDR3 is TGTGCCAGCCAACGATTGGGAAGCAATCAGCCCCAGCATTTT. V gene TRBV7-9 combines with J gene TRBJ1-5, with unresolved D. This CDR3 comprises 14 residues. Trimming shortened V by 8 bases and J by 1 base, and 12 bases separated the two germline ends. Germline lookup yields CDR1 SEHNR and CDR2 FQNEAQ (reference sequence). The complete variable domain, with remaining parts taken from reference TRBV7-9 and TRBJ1-5, reads DTGVSQNPRHKITKRGQNVTFRCDPISEHNRLYWYRQTLGQGPEFLTYFQNEAQLEKSRLLSDRFSAERPKGSFSTLEIQRTEQGDSAMYLCASQRLGSNQPQHFGDGTRLSIL.

This clone rates as medium-sized. CDR3 sequence: CASTRSTGGKDEKLFF. DNA for the CDR3: TGTGCCAGCACCAGATCGACAGGGGGTAAAGACGAAAAACTGTTTTTT. The genes are TRBV5-6 and TRBJ1-4, with TRBD1 matching over 9 bases. With 6 bases clipped from V and 8 bases from J, the junction kept 14 bases outside the gene matches. The CDR3 has 16 residues. Germline-derived CDR1 and CDR2 are SGHDT and YYEEEE.

This clone was observed a handful of times. The chain links TRBV7-9 to TRBJ2-7; the match to TRBD2 covers 8 bases. V lost 3 bases, J lost 12 bases, and 4 bases stayed unmatched. Germline-derived CDR1 and CDR2 are SEHNR and FQNEAQ (reference sequence). The CDR3 is 11 residues long. CDR3 amino acids: CASSLEREWYF. CDR3 coding DNA: TGTGCCAGCAGCTTGGAGCGGGAGTGGTACTTC.

The chain links TRBV18 to TRBJ1-5, with unresolved D. V dropped 0 bases and J dropped 5 bases, with 17 bases sitting between them. The V gene's germline CDR1 is KGHSH and CDR2 LQKENI. The CDR3 covers 17 residues. CDR3 residues: CASSPPVDTDLDQPQHF. Here the CDR3 DNA reads TGTGCCAGCTCACCACCGGTAGACACGGATCTGGATCAGCCCCAGCATTTT.

The chain joins TRBV25-1 to TRBJ2-2; no clear D gene. Per germline, CDR1 MGHDK and CDR2 SYGVNS. V lost 6 bases and J lost 0, with 11 bases in between. The CDR3 sequence is 15 residues long. CDR3 in DNA: TGTGCCAGCAGAGGGCCAATCGCGAACACCGGGGAGCTGTTTTTT. This gives the protein CASRGPIANTGELFF.

This clone was seen a handful of times. The sample holds other DNA sequences that translate to the same CDR3. The chain combines TRBV11-3 with TRBJ2-5, with a weak D call TRBD2 (5 bases). The germline V gene encodes CDR1 SGHNT and CDR2 YENEEA. Trimming removed 1 base from V and 5 bases from J, with 8 bases in between. The CDR3 length is 13 residues. CDR3 coding DNA: TGTGCCAGCAGCTTAGCCGGGATTGAGACCCAGTACTTC. Its protein is CASSLAGIETQYF. Looking up the rest from reference TRBV11-3 and TRBJ2-5 gives the full variable domain: EAGVVQSPRYKIIEKKQPVAFWCNPISGHNTLYWYLQNLGQGPELLIRYENEEAVDDSQLPKDRFSAERLKGVDSTLKIQPAELGDSAVYLCASSLAGIETQYFGPGTRLLVL.

CDR3 residues: CASRFDPGAGYEQYF. In DNA, the CDR3 is TGCGCCAGCAGATTTGACCCCGGGGCCGGCTACGAGCAGTACTTC. The V and J genes are TRBV4-1 and TRBJ2-7; D is perhaps TRBD1 or TRBD2 (5 bases each). Germline CDR1 and CDR2: MGHRA and YSYEKL. Trimming cost V 6 bases and J 3 bases, with 18 bases left between them. The CDR3 has 15 amino acids.

The DNA of the CDR3 is TGTGCCAGCAGTCTGACCGGGCAAGGGAACACTGAAGCTTTCTTT. The encoded protein is CASSLTGQGNTEAFF. The chain is built from TRBV27 and TRBJ1-1; D unclear. Germline assignment: CDR1 MNHEY and CDR2 SMNVEV (reference sequence). This CDR3 spans 15 amino acids. The germline V and J ends were trimmed by 5 bases and 1 base, with 14 bases remaining between them.

This rearrangement joins TRBV5-8 to TRBJ2-7; 9 positions agree with TRBD1. Unmatched junction bases numbered 9, after V lost 1 base and J lost 4 bases. The germline CDR1 and CDR2 sequences are SGHTS and YDEGEE. CDR3 length: 16 residues. For the CDR3, the DNA is TGTGCCAGCAGCTTGCACCCACGACAGGGGGATTACGAGCAGTACTTC. Its protein is CASSLHPRQGDYEQYF. Combining the CDR3 with reference TRBV5-8 and TRBJ2-7 gives the whole variable domain EAGVTQSPTHLIKTRGQQATLRCSPISGHTSVYWYQQALGLGLQFLLWYDEGEERNRGNFPPRFSGRQFPNYSSELNVNALELEDSALYLCASSLHPRQGDYEQYFGPGTRLTVT.

V is TRBV6-1 and J is TRBJ2-6; no clear D gene. V was trimmed by 2 bases and J by 1 base, leaving 3 bases between them. The CDR3 has 14 residues. CDR1 MNHNS and CDR2 SASEGT come from the germline V gene. The CDR3 nucleotides are TGTGCCAGCAGTGAACAATCTGGGGCCAACGTCCTGACTTTC. It codes for CASSEQSGANVLTF.

The rearrangement joins TRBV5-1 to TRBJ1-2; unclear D gene. The CDR3 length is 16 residues. Germline lookup yields CDR1 SGHRS and CDR2 YFSETQ. The V end was cut by 0 bases, the J end by 3 bases, with 15 bases between. CDR3 sequence reads: CASSLAEDAGYYGYTF. CDR3 in DNA: TGCGCCAGCAGCTTGGCTGAGGACGCTGGTTACTATGGCTACACCTTC. Using reference TRBV5-1 and TRBJ1-2 for the parts outside the CDR3, the full variable domain is KAGVTQTPRYLIKTRGQQVTLSCSPISGHRSVSWYQQTPGQGLQFLFEYFSETQRNKGNFPGRFSGRQFSNSRSEMNVSTLELGDSALYLCASSLAEDAGYYGYTFGSGTRLTVV.

The gene calls are TRBV28 and TRBJ1-1; perhaps TRBD1 as D (5 bases). The ends were cut back, 6 bases at V and 0 bases at J, with 14 bases in the middle. Germline-derived CDR1 and CDR2 are MDHEN and SYDVKM. The CDR3 totals 15 residues. CDR3 DNA sequence: TGTGCCAGCAGAGGGGTTTTAGAGGTGAACACTGAAGCTTTCTTT. Its translation: CASRGVLEVNTEAFF.

The genes are TRBV28 and TRBJ2-7, with 7 bases aligning to TRBD1. The trim removed 3 bases at V and 2 bases at J, leaving 10 bases unmatched. CDR3 length equals 16 residues. Germline V gives CDR1 MDHEN, CDR2 SYDVKM. CDR3 in amino acids: CASSFVDRRDPYEQYF. The CDR3 DNA is TGTGCCAGCAGTTTCGTGGACAGGCGCGACCCCTACGAGCAGTACTTC.